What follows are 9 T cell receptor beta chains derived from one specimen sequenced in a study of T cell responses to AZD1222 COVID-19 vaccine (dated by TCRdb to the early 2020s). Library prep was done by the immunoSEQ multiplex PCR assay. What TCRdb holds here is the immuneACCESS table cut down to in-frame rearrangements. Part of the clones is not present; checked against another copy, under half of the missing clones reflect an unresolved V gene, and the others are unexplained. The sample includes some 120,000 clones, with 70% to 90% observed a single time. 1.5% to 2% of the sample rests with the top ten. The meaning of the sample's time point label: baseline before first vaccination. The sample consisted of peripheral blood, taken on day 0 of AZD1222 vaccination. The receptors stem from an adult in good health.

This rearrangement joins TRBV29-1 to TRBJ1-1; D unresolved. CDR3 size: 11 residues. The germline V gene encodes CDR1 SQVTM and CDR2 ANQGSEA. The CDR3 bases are TGCATCGGAACAGTCGGCACTGAAGCTTTCTTT. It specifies CIGTVGTEAFF. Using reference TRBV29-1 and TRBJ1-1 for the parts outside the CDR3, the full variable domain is SAVISQKPSRDICQRGTSLTIQCQVDSQVTMMFWYRQQPGQSLTLIATANQGSEATYESGFVIDKFPISRPNLTFSTLTVSNMSPEDSSIYLCIGTVGTEAFFGQGTRLTVV.

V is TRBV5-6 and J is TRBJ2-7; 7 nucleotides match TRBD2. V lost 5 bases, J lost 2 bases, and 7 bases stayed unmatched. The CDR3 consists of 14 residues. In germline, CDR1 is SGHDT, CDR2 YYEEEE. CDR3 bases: TGTGCCAGCAGATTTAGCGGGTCACCCTACGAGCAGTACTTC. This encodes CASRFSGSPYEQYF.

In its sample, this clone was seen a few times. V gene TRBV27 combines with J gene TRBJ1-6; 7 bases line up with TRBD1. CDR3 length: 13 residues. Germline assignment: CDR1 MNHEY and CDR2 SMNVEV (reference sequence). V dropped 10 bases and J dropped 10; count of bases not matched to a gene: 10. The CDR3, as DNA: TGTGCCATCAAGGGAGGGGGCGGCTCACCCCTCCACTTT. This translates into CAIKGGGGSPLHF.

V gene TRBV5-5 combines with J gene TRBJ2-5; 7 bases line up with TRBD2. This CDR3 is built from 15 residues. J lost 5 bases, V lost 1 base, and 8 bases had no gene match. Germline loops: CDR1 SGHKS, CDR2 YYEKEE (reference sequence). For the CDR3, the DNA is TGTGCCAGCAGCTTGATGCCCGGGACTACGGAGACCCAGTACTTC. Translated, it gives CASSLMPGTTETQYF. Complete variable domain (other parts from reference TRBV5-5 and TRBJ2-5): DAGVTQSPTHLIKTRGQQVTLRCSPISGHKSVSWYQQVLGQGPQFIFQYYEKEERGRGNFPDRFSARQFPNYSSELNVNALLLGDSALYLCASSLMPGTTETQYFGPGTRLLVL.

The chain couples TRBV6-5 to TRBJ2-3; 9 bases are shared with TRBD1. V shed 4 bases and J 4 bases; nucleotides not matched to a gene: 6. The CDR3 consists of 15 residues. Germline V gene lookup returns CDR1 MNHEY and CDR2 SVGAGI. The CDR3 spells CASSSPGQGADTQYF. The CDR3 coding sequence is TGTGCCAGCAGTTCCCCGGGACAGGGCGCAGATACGCAGTATTTT.

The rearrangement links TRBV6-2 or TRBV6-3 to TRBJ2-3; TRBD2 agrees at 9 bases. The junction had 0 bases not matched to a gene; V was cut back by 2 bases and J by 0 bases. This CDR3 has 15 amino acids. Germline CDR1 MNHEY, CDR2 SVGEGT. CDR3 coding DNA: TGTGCCAGCAGTTACACTAGCGGGAGCACAGATACGCAGTATTTT. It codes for CASSYTSGSTDTQYF.

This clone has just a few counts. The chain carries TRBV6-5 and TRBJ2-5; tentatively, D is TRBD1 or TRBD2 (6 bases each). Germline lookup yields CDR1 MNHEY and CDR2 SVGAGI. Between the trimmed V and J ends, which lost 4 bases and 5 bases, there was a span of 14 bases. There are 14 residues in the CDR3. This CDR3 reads CASSSRRGAETQYF. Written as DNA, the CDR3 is TGTGCCAGCAGTTCTCGTAGGGGGGCGGAGACCCAGTACTTC.

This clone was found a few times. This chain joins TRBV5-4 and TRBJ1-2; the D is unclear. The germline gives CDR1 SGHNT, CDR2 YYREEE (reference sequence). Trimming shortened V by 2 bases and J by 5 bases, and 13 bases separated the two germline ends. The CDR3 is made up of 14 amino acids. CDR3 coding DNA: TGTGCCAGCAGCTTCAACGGGATAAGTTATGGCTACACCTTC. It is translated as CASSFNGISYGYTF. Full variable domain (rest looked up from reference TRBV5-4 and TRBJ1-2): ETGVTQSPTHLIKTRGQQVTLRCSSQSGHNTVSWYQQALGQGPQFIFQYYREEENGRGNFPPRFSGLQFPNYSSELNVNALELDDSALYLCASSFNGISYGYTFGSGTRLTVV.

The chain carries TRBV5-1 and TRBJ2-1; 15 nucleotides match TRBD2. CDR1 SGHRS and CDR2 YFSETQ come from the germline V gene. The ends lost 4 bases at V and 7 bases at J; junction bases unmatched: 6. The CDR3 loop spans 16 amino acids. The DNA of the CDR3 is TGCGCCAGCAGCCCGGGACTAGCGGGAGGTCGAAATGAGCAGTTCTTC. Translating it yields CASSPGLAGGRNEQFF.